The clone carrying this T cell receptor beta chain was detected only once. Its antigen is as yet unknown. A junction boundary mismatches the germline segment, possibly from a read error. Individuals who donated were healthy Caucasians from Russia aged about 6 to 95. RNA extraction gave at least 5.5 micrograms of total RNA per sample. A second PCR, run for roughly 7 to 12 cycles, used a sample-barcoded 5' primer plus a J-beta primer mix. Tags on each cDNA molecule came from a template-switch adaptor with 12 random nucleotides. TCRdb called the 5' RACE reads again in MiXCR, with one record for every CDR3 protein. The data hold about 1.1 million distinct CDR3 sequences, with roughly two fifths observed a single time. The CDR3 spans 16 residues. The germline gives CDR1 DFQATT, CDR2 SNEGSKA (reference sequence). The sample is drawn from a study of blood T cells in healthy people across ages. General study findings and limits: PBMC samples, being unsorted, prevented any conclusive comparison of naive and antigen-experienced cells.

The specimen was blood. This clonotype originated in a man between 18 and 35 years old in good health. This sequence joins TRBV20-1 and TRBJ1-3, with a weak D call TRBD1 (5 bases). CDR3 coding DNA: TGCAGTGCTAGAGACCTCTTCAAGGGCAGCCCGGACACCACATATTTT. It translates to CSARDLFKGSPDTTYF.